This TCR beta chain was captured by sequencing in a study of blood T cell repertoires in COVID-19. Study background: The United States, Italy and Spain supplied acute and convalescent COVID-19 samples.

In the authors' methods: Nucleated cell counts were estimated from reference gene primer amplification. Profiled with immunoSEQ multiplex PCR; TCRdb holds only in-frame clones, not every one. V, J and clone size are taken as reported in that table, and D and trimming were inferred from the DNA itself. The table shows about 220,000 clones, with 80% to 85% occurring only once. J was trimmed by 4 bases and V by 4 bases; bases with no gene match: 1. The CDR3 contains 13 residues. The germline CDR1 and CDR2 sequences are LNHNV and YYDKDF (reference sequence). The origin of this receptor is an older woman with acute or convalescent COVID-19. The V and J genes are TRBV15 and TRBJ1-5; 7 positions match TRBD1. The sequenced sample consisted of peripheral blood. In nucleotides, the CDR3 is TGTGCCACCAGCAAGACAGGGAATCAGCCCCAGCATTTT. Protein sequence: CATSKTGNQPQHF. The variable domain in full, completed from reference TRBV15 and TRBJ1-5, reads DAMVIQNPRYQVTQFGKPVTLSCSQTLNHNVMYWYQQKSSQAPKLLFHYYDKDFNNEADTPDNFQSRRPNTSFCFLDIRSPGLGDTAMYLCATSKTGNQPQHFGDGTRLSIL.